A single sample is the source of the 10 T cell receptor beta chains below, sequenced in a study of blood T cell repertoires in COVID-19. Only in-frame clones appear in the TCRdb table, and some are missing; sequencing was by immunoSEQ multiplex PCR. The repertoire consists of about 150,000 clones, with roughly 85% occurring once and the leading ten covering over 2.5%. Input material: peripheral blood. The receptors originated from a human donor with acute or convalescent COVID-19. The donor label of this sample is uncertain.

In this sample, this clone turned up once. The chain joins TRBV7-2 to TRBJ1-5, with D possibly matching TRBD1 (6 bases). V gave up 5 bases and J gave up 1 base, with 15 bases separating them. Germline V gene lookup returns CDR1 SGHTA and CDR2 FQGNSA. The CDR3 has 16 amino acids. For the CDR3, the DNA is TGTGCCAGCAGCCCCCAGGGGCCCCAGAGCAATCAGCCCCAGCATTTT. Amino acids: CASSPQGPQSNQPQHF.

V is TRBV5-1 and J is TRBJ1-4; D gene unclear. Germline loops: CDR1 SGHRS, CDR2 YFSETQ. Between the trimmed V and J ends, which lost 3 bases and 5 bases, there was a span of 8 bases. The CDR3 loop spans 13 amino acids. In DNA, the CDR3 is TGCGCCAGCAGCTCGAACTTAAATGAAAAACTGTTTTTT. This codes for CASSSNLNEKLFF. The whole variable domain, remainder taken from reference TRBV5-1 and TRBJ1-4, is KAGVTQTPRYLIKTRGQQVTLSCSPISGHRSVSWYQQTPGQGLQFLFEYFSETQRNKGNFPGRFSGRQFSNSRSEMNVSTLELGDSALYLCASSSNLNEKLFFGSGTQLSVL.

The chain carries TRBV28 and TRBJ1-5; weak D call: TRBD1 (6 bases). The V gene's germline CDR1 is MDHEN and CDR2 SYDVKM. Trimming shortened V by 6 bases and J by 6 bases, and 9 bases separated the two germline ends. CDR3 length: 12 residues. CDR3 nucleotide sequence: TGTGCCAGCAGCCTGGACAGTCAGCCCCAGCATTTT. As protein: CASSLDSQPQHF.

This clone was seen once. CDR3 loop: CASSFSSEQFF. The DNA for the CDR3 is TGTGCCAGCAGTTTTTCTTCTGAGCAGTTCTTC. The chain uses TRBV12-3 or TRBV12-4 and TRBJ2-1; D is unclear. The CDR3 has 11 amino acids. Trimming removed 3 bases at V and 9 bases at J, with 6 bases between.

The chain has TRBV7-9 and TRBJ1-4; no definite D call. V was clipped by 1 base and J by 4 bases, with 10 bases between them. The germline gives CDR1 SEHNR, CDR2 FQNEAQ (reference sequence). The CDR3 consists of 15 residues. The CDR3 here is CASSLVPSINEKLFF. CDR3 coding DNA: TGTGCCAGCAGCTTAGTACCCAGTATTAATGAAAAACTGTTTTTT.

The chain has TRBV19 and TRBJ1-2; D is perhaps TRBD1 (6 bases). Trimming left V 4 bases short and J 4 bases short, with 13 bases between. CDR3 length equals 14 residues. Germline V gene sequence: CDR1 LNHDA, CDR2 SQIVND (reference sequence). The CDR3 loop reads CASSKDRGFYGYTF. The DNA of the CDR3 is TGTGCCAGTAGTAAGGACAGAGGGTTCTATGGCTACACCTTC.

The chain joins TRBV24-1 to TRBJ2-2, with TRBD2 as a possible D gene (6 bases). In germline, CDR1 is KGHDR, CDR2 SFDVKD. V lost 9 bases and J 3 bases, leaving 16 bases between the germline ends. This CDR3 is 15 amino acids long. As DNA, the CDR3 is TGTGCCACCGGGAAACACGGGGGAGACACCGGGGAGCTGTTTTTT. Residues: CATGKHGGDTGELFF.

J is TRBJ1-5 and V is TRBV7-2; 8 bases map to TRBD1. CDR3 size: 14 residues. CDR1 is SGHTA and CDR2 is FQGNSA in the germline V gene. With V trimmed by 6 bases and J by 5 bases, 6 bases remained unmatched. The CDR3 coding sequence is TGTGCCAGCAGTTATAAGACAGGGGATCAGCCCCAGCATTTT. This translates into CASSYKTGDQPQHF.

The chain combines TRBV7-2 with TRBJ1-5; maybe TRBD1 (5 bases). This CDR3 has 16 amino acids. Germline lookup yields CDR1 SGHTA and CDR2 FQGNSA. V was shortened by 5 bases and J by 4 bases, with 18 bases between the two germline ends. CDR3 nucleotide sequence: TGTGCCAGCAGCCTAGTAGCGGGTACAGGTAATCAGCCCCAGCATTTT. This gives the protein CASSLVAGTGNQPQHF.

The chain recombines TRBV5-1 with TRBJ1-1; D ambiguous. The CDR3 totals 13 residues. Germline V CDR1 and CDR2: SGHRS, YFSETQ. The V gene lost 1 base and the J gene lost 11 bases, with 15 bases spanning the gap. DNA for the CDR3: TGCGCCAGCAGCTTGAGTCCCACAGAGGGTGCTTTCTTT. It is translated as CASSLSPTEGAFF.